Below, 32 T cell receptor beta chains from the same sample are listed, as sequenced in a study of blood T cell repertoires in COVID-19. The method was immunoSEQ multiplex PCR; TCRdb's version includes in-frame clones alone and lacks a portion of them. This table has around 310,000 clones, 85% to 90% appearing once. Sample: peripheral blood. The receptors were gathered from a middle-aged woman with COVID-19, enrolled during active disease.

The chain joins TRBV11-2 to TRBJ1-2, with 8 nucleotides matching TRBD1. With 5 bases clipped from V and 7 bases from J, the junction kept 9 bases outside the gene matches. This CDR3 contains 14 residues. Germline V lookup: CDR1 SGHAT, CDR2 FQNNGV. CDR3 residues: CASSNGQGSTGYTF. The CDR3 DNA sequence: TGTGCCAGCAGCAACGGACAGGGATCCACTGGCTACACCTTC.

J is TRBJ2-1 and V is TRBV4-3, with TRBD1 identical over 7 bases. This CDR3 spans 14 amino acids. V gave up 2 bases and J gave up 7 bases; unmatched junction bases: 5. Germline V CDR1 and CDR2: LGHNA, YSLEER. CDR3 DNA sequence: TGCGCCAGCAGCCAACAGACAGGGTGGAATGAGCAGTTCTTC. It translates to CASSQQTGWNEQFF.

The chain employs TRBV27 and TRBJ1-2; 12 bases fit TRBD1. Germline CDR1 is MNHEY and CDR2 is SMNVEV (reference sequence). Trimming removed 2 bases from V and 8 bases from J; junction bases left unmatched: 0. CDR3 length: 13 residues. In DNA, the CDR3 is TGTGCCAGCAGTTTAGGGACAGGGGGCGGCTACACCTTC. Translated, it gives CASSLGTGGGYTF.

This clone appeared a few times. This sequence joins TRBV5-1 and TRBJ2-3; 11 bases line up with TRBD2. Germline V gene data show CDR1 as SGHRS and CDR2 as YFSETQ. After removal of 0 bases from V and 0 bases from J, the junction contained 3 bases not matched to a gene. The CDR3 length is 17 residues. The CDR3 DNA reads TGCGCCAGCAGCTTGGGTCTAGCGGGAGGCAGCACAGATACGCAGTATTTT. It specifies CASSLGLAGGSTDTQYF.

The gene calls are TRBV7-9 and TRBJ2-5; D is possibly TRBD2 (5 bases). The CDR3 length is 13 residues. V was trimmed by 4 bases and J by 4 bases, leaving 10 bases between them. Germline V CDR1 and CDR2: SEHNR, FQNEAQ (reference sequence). The CDR3 sequence: CASSSGVIETQYF. CDR3 bases: TGTGCCAGCAGCTCCGGGGTTATAGAGACCCAGTACTTC.

The chain recombines TRBV2 with TRBJ2-4; D is perhaps TRBD1 (5 bases). CDR3 size: 17 residues. Germline V gene sequence: CDR1 SNHLY, CDR2 FYNNEI. V lost 2 bases and J lost 1, with 15 bases in between. CDR3 loop: CASSESRAGLAKNIQYF. For the CDR3, the DNA is TGTGCCAGCAGTGAAAGTCGGGCAGGGCTGGCCAAAAACATTCAGTACTTC.

The J gene is TRBJ2-1, the V gene TRBV9; D might be TRBD2 (5 bases). Germline V gene sequence: CDR1 SGDLS, CDR2 YYNGEE. The length of the CDR3 is 15 residues. V lost 4 bases to trimming and J lost 6 bases, with 17 bases between them. CDR3 sequence (DNA): TGTGCCAGCAGCCCTCCGGGGTACGGGGTCAATGAGCAGTTCTTC. It yields the protein CASSPPGYGVNEQFF. The variable domain in full, completed from reference TRBV9 and TRBJ2-1, reads DSGVTQTPKHLITATGQRVTLRCSPRSGDLSVYWYQQSLDQGLQFLIQYYNGEERAKGNILERFSAQQFPDLHSELNLSSLELGDSALYFCASSPPGYGVNEQFFGPGTRLTVL.

The chain has TRBV28 and TRBJ2-3, with 9 bases that match TRBD2. There are 15 residues in the CDR3. Trimming removed 8 bases from V and 3 bases from J; junction bases left unmatched: 9. From germline, CDR1 is MDHEN and CDR2 SYDVKM. CDR3 protein: CASRYPSGATDTQYF. The CDR3 DNA reads TGTGCCAGCCGATATCCTAGCGGGGCTACAGATACGCAGTATTTT.

The gene calls are TRBV7-3 and TRBJ1-1; D not certain. V was pared by 5 bases and J by 3 bases, with 13 bases between. This CDR3 is 14 amino acids long. Per the germline V gene, CDR1 is SGHTA and CDR2 is FQGTGA. This CDR3 is CASSISREDTEAFF. The CDR3 region has the DNA TGTGCCAGCAGCATTTCCCGGGAGGACACTGAAGCTTTCTTT.

The J gene is TRBJ2-5, the V gene TRBV5-4; TRBD1 agrees at 7 bases. Germline CDR1 SGHNT, CDR2 YYREEE (reference sequence). This CDR3 has 15 amino acids. The V segment lost 1 base and the J segment 5 bases; nucleotides outside the gene matches: 8. This CDR3 reads CASSLLTGQGETQYF. CDR3 coding DNA: TGTGCCAGCAGCTTGCTGACAGGGCAGGGGGAGACCCAGTACTTC.

V gene TRBV6-2 or TRBV6-3 combines with J gene TRBJ1-4, with D hard to call. The CDR3 is 14 amino acids. Between the trimmed V and J ends, which lost 2 bases and 8 bases, there was a span of 12 bases. The germline CDR1 and CDR2 sequences are MNHEY and SVGEGT. CDR3 protein: CASSYLWTGEKLFF. The CDR3 DNA follows: TGTGCCAGCAGTTACCTCTGGACGGGGGAAAAACTGTTTTTT.

This chain joins TRBV7-9 and TRBJ1-6; D not certain. Germline V gene sequence: CDR1 SEHNR, CDR2 FQNEAQ (reference sequence). The CDR3 length is 14 residues. V was shortened by 4 bases and J by 14 bases, with 18 bases between the two germline ends. The chain's CDR3 is CASSSRQRGLALHF. CDR3 sequence (DNA): TGTGCCAGCAGCTCCCGACAAAGAGGACTCGCCCTCCACTTT.

J is TRBJ1-2 and V is TRBV3-1 (or the pseudogene TRBV3-2); D perhaps matches TRBD1 (5 bases). From germline, CDR1 is LGHDT and CDR2 YNNKEL (reference sequence). V lost 2 bases to trimming and J lost 7 bases, with 11 bases between them. The length of the CDR3 is 13 residues. CDR3 nucleotides: TGTGCCAGCAGCCAATCCGGGACTGGTGGCTACACCTTC. Its translation: CASSQSGTGGYTF.

The rearrangement uses TRBV7-8 and TRBJ1-5; no firm D call. V shed 4 bases and J shed 5 bases, with 6 bases lying between them. CDR1 and CDR2 from the germline V gene are SGHVS and FQNEAQ. The CDR3 runs to 12 residues. This chain's CDR3 is CASSSGDQPQHF. CDR3 bases: TGTGCCAGCAGCTCCGGGGATCAGCCCCAGCATTTT. The complete variable domain, with remaining parts taken from reference TRBV7-8 and TRBJ1-5, reads GAGVSQSPRYKVAKRGQDVALRCDPISGHVSLFWYQQALGQGPEFLTYFQNEAQLDKSGLPSDRFFAERPEGSVSTLKIQRTQQEDSAVYLCASSSGDQPQHFGDGTRLSIL.

The J gene is TRBJ2-7, the V gene TRBV27; weak D call: TRBD1 (6 bases). Germline CDR1 and CDR2: MNHEY and SMNVEV (reference sequence). Trimming pared 6 bases from V and 7 bases from J, leaving 25 bases between. This CDR3 comprises 16 residues. CDR3 protein: CASRLFGGRGSGEQYF. DNA for the CDR3: TGTGCCAGCAGGCTCTTTGGGGGAAGGGGGTCGGGTGAGCAGTACTTC.

V gene TRBV5-4 combines with J gene TRBJ1-1; tentative D call: TRBD1 (5 bases). The CDR3 is 15 amino acids. From germline, CDR1 is SGHNT and CDR2 YYREEE (reference sequence). V shed 4 bases and J shed 5 bases, with 18 bases lying between them. The CDR3 DNA is TGTGCCAGCAGCCCCCGCGCAGGGAGGGCGACTGAAGCTTTCTTT. Its translation: CASSPRAGRATEAFF.

The chain combines TRBV12-3 or TRBV12-4 with TRBJ1-2; D is uncertain. V gave up 3 bases and J gave up 8 bases, with 13 bases separating them. The CDR3 totals 13 residues. The CDR3 DNA sequence: TGTGCCAGCAGTTTTCGACAAACGTGGGGCTACACCTTC. Its translation: CASSFRQTWGYTF.

The chain joins TRBV19 to TRBJ2-2; D is possibly TRBD2 (7 bases). V was trimmed by 7 bases and J by 5 bases, leaving 14 bases between them. CDR3 length: 14 residues. Looked up from germline, CDR1 is LNHDA and CDR2 is SQIVND (reference sequence). CDR3 nucleotide sequence: TGTGCCAGTAAAGGGGGGGCGCGGACCGGGGAGCTGTTTTTT. It yields the protein CASKGGARTGELFF.

The chain is built from TRBV7-9 and TRBJ2-3; tentatively, D is TRBD1 (5 bases). Trimming pared 1 base from V and 0 bases from J, leaving 11 bases between. The CDR3 runs to 16 residues. CDR1 SEHNR and CDR2 FQNEAQ come from the germline V gene (reference sequence). In nucleotides, the CDR3 is TGTGCCAGCAGCTTAGGCAGGGATAGGAGCACAGATACGCAGTATTTT. Its protein is CASSLGRDRSTDTQYF.

The chain uses TRBV12-3 or TRBV12-4 and TRBJ1-2; D remains ambiguous. Trimming took off 1 base at V and 6 bases at J, with 3 bases between the two ends. The CDR3 covers 11 residues. Here the CDR3 DNA reads TGTGCCAGCAGTTTAGGAGATGGCTACACCTTC. Protein: CASSLGDGYTF.

V is TRBV5-1 and J is TRBJ1-6, with D possibly TRBD1 on 6 matching bases. The CDR3 consists of 14 residues. Germline CDR1 and CDR2: SGHRS and YFSETQ. V was clipped by 2 bases and J by 8 bases, with 11 bases between them. The CDR3 DNA is TGCGCCAGCAGCTTCAGGGGCCGGGATTCACCCCTCCACTTT. Translation: CASSFRGRDSPLHF.

The rearrangement uses TRBV5-6 and TRBJ2-7; 7 bases agree with TRBD2. Germline CDR1 SGHDT, CDR2 YYEEEE. Trimming removed 7 bases from V and 3 bases from J; junction bases left unmatched: 7. This CDR3 comprises 13 residues. CDR3 region: CASRGRGDYEQYF. The DNA for the CDR3 is TGTGCCAGCCGCGGGAGAGGCGACTACGAGCAGTACTTC.

CDR3 sequence: CASSPRLSYEQYF. CDR3 nucleotide sequence: TGTGCCAGCAGCCCCCGTCTATCCTACGAGCAGTACTTC. The chain couples TRBV7-8 to TRBJ2-7, with D hard to call. CDR1 SGHVS and CDR2 FQNEAQ come from the germline V gene. This CDR3 is 13 amino acids long. V lost 5 bases to trimming and J lost 1 base, with 9 bases between them.

The chain couples TRBV27 to TRBJ1-1; tentative D call: TRBD1 (5 bases). CDR3 size: 17 residues. Trimming removed 4 bases at V and 0 bases at J, with 18 bases between. Per germline, CDR1 MNHEY and CDR2 SMNVEV (reference sequence). Written as DNA, the CDR3 is TGTGCCAGCAGTTCTTTAGCGGGGGATGGATTGAACACTGAAGCTTTCTTT. This sequence encodes CASSSLAGDGLNTEAFF.

The rearrangement joins TRBV30 to TRBJ1-4; weak D call: TRBD1 (6 bases). The V gene lost 5 bases and the J gene lost 7 bases, with 17 bases spanning the gap. The CDR3 runs 14 residues. Germline loops: CDR1 GTSNPN, CDR2 SVGIG (reference sequence). This chain's CDR3 is CAWDPQGWGEKLFF. The CDR3 DNA sequence: TGTGCCTGGGACCCACAGGGTTGGGGTGAAAAACTGTTTTTT.

The CDR3 reads CASSRRTGGTEAFF. The CDR3 DNA reads TGCGCCAGCAGCCGAAGGACAGGGGGGACTGAAGCTTTCTTT. This rearrangement joins TRBV4-3 to TRBJ1-1, with TRBD1 identical over 10 bases. From germline, CDR1 is LGHNA and CDR2 YSLEER. The V gene end was trimmed by 4 bases and the J gene end by 5 bases; junction bases not matched to a gene: 4. CDR3 size: 14 residues.

The rearrangement joins TRBV14 to TRBJ1-6; TRBD1 agrees at 7 bases. The trim removed 0 bases at V and 4 bases at J, leaving 12 bases unmatched. The CDR3 length is 19 residues. Germline CDR1 and CDR2: SGHDN and FVKESK. CDR3 residues: CASSQEGTDTSHYNSPLHF. The DNA of the CDR3 is TGTGCCAGCAGCCAAGAAGGGACAGACACCTCCCATTATAATTCACCCCTCCACTTT.

Written as DNA, the CDR3 is TGTGCCAGCAGCTTAGCCGGGACAGGGTCATTCGGGGACTATGGCTACACCTTC. Protein sequence: CASSLAGTGSFGDYGYTF. This rearrangement joins TRBV7-2 to TRBJ1-2; 9 bases line up with TRBD1. Trimming cost V 0 bases and J 3 bases; bases outside gene matches: 11. Germline lookup yields CDR1 SGHTA and CDR2 FQGNSA. This CDR3 contains 18 residues.

This clone was recorded once. This sequence joins TRBV5-1 and TRBJ1-6; 10 nucleotides agree with TRBD1. The CDR3 sequence is 15 residues long. Germline V gene lookup returns CDR1 SGHRS and CDR2 YFSETQ. The trim removed 4 bases at V and 10 bases at J, leaving 8 bases unmatched. The CDR3 DNA is TGCGCCAGCAGCGCGGGACAGGGGATGGGATCACCCCTCCACTTT. Encoded protein: CASSAGQGMGSPLHF.

The chain links TRBV3-1 (or the pseudogene TRBV3-2) to TRBJ1-4; 11 bases align to TRBD1. J lost 7 bases, V lost 4 bases, and 5 bases had no gene match. Germline CDR1 reads LGHDT; CDR2 reads YNNKEL (reference sequence). The CDR3 consists of 15 residues. As DNA, the CDR3 is TGTGCCAGCAGCCGCACCGGGACAGGGGGTGAAAAACTGTTTTTT. This sequence encodes CASSRTGTGGEKLFF.

V is TRBV3-1 (or the pseudogene TRBV3-2) and J is TRBJ1-2; tentative D call: TRBD1 (5 bases). The V gene's germline CDR1 is LGHDT and CDR2 YNNKEL (reference sequence). The CDR3 covers 18 residues. Trimming removed 1 base at V and 8 bases at J, with 26 bases between. The CDR3 bases are TGTGCCAGCAGCCAAGGTCTGGTTTCGGGCACCCGCCGGGGGGGCTACACCTTC. This sequence encodes CASSQGLVSGTRRGGYTF.

This clone showed up just once. The chain uses TRBV27 and TRBJ1-5, with TRBD1 matching 7 bases. The CDR3 has 16 amino acids. J lost 2 bases, V lost 6 bases, and 10 bases had no gene match. Germline V lookup: CDR1 MNHEY, CDR2 SMNVEV (reference sequence). This CDR3 reads CASRRDRVGGNQPQHF. The CDR3 coding sequence is TGTGCCAGCAGACGTGACAGGGTTGGGGGCAATCAGCCCCAGCATTTT.